A selection of T cell receptor beta chains follows, all from one sample in a study of long-term antiretroviral therapy in people with HIV. Only in-frame clones appear in the TCRdb table, and some are missing; sequencing was by immunoSEQ multiplex PCR. This table holds about 22,000 clones, over 65% found once. Sequencing used unsorted PBMCs, obtained roughly 6.2 years after starting antiretroviral therapy. The origin of the receptors is a man aged 25 to 45 with HIV. The CDR3 runs from the conserved cysteine through the conserved F or W. Each record gives: CDR3 DNA, CDR3 protein, J gene, D gene, clone size, V gene, CDR3 length. The D gene is left open where the match is weak. Not every row has a clone size; where given, it reads once, few, many or a size class.

TGTGCCAGCAGCTTTACCCTAAATCCGGGCCCTAATTCACCCCTCCACTTT	CASSFTLNPGPNSPLHF	TRBJ1-6	NA	few	TRBV11-2	17
TGCAGCGTTGAAGGGGGCCAGGGGGCCACTGAAGCTTTCTTT	CSVEGGQGATEAFF	TRBJ1-1	TRBD1	NA	TRBV29-1	14
TGTGCCAGCAGTCTTCCGCTAACGGGCGGGGAGCAGTACTTC	CASSLPLTGGEQYF	TRBJ2-7	NA	once	TRBV28	14
TGCGCCAGCAGCTTCGGAGCGACTAATGAGCAGTTCTTC	CASSFGATNEQFF	TRBJ2-1	NA	NA	TRBV5-1	13
TGTGCCAGCAGCCCTCAGGGGAAGGTCAACGAGCAGTACTTC	CASSPQGKVNEQYF	TRBJ2-7	NA	NA	TRBV11-3	14
TGTGCCAGCAGCGTAAACTCTGCTTTGTCAGATACGCAGTATTTT	CASSVNSALSDTQYF	TRBJ2-3	NA	NA	TRBV9	15
TGTGCCAGCAGTTACGAGGGACAGGCCTACGAGCAGTACTTC	CASSYEGQAYEQYF	TRBJ2-7	TRBD1	NA	TRBV28	14
TGTGCCAGCAGTTCGGGGCCTGAGGGCTACGAGCAGTACTTC	CASSSGPEGYEQYF	TRBJ2-7	NA	NA	TRBV2	14
TGTGCCAGCAGCGTAGGTGCCTTAAAGACTGAAGCTTTCTTT	CASSVGALKTEAFF	TRBJ1-1	NA	NA	TRBV9	14
TGTGCCAGCAGTGAGGGAATTATGGAGACCCAGTACTTC	CASSEGIMETQYF	TRBJ2-5	NA	once	TRBV2	13
TGTGCCAGCAGTACCGGGACAGCAACTCCCTACGAGCAGTACTTC	CASSTGTATPYEQYF	TRBJ2-7	TRBD1	NA	TRBV28	15
TGTGCCAGTAGTATAGATTCCCCCCTGTACGTCGGCCCCTACAATGAGCAGTTCTTC	CASSIDSPLYVGPYNEQFF	TRBJ2-1	NA	NA	TRBV19	19
TGCGCCAGCAGCCGAGACAGGGATTACAATGAGCAGTTCTTC	CASSRDRDYNEQFF	TRBJ2-1	TRBD1	NA	TRBV4-3	14
TGCGCCAGCAGCTTGTACCTGGGGACAGGGTTAAGTGATGAGCAGTTCTTC	CASSLYLGTGLSDEQFF	TRBJ2-1	TRBD1	NA	TRBV5-1	17
TGTGCTAGTGGTTCACCGAGCGGGGGGAGAATCAATGAGCAGTTCTTC	CASGSPSGGRINEQFF	TRBJ2-1	TRBD2	NA	TRBV12-5	16
TGTGCCAGCAGCTTGGGTACCAGGGGGCGATGGGTTGAAGCTTTCTTT	CASSLGTRGRWVEAFF	TRBJ1-1	TRBD1	NA	TRBV5-4	16
TGTGCCAGCAGTGAAGAAGGTCACACTGAAGCTTTCTTT	CASSEEGHTEAFF	TRBJ1-1	NA	NA	TRBV2	13